The 8 T cell receptor beta chains reported below all come from one sample, sequenced in a study of T cell clones after liver transplantation. Sequencing used immunoSEQ multiplex PCR; TCRdb keeps in-frame clones, though not all of them. The table records tens of thousands of clones, around 93% of them present only once. Source: CD4+ T cells from blood, taken less than 26 months after liver transplant. These receptors were collected from a human patient who received a liver transplant. Some of these T cells may belong to the graft donor.

This chain connects TRBV2 to TRBJ2-5, with 9 bases aligning to TRBD1. Germline values: CDR1 SNHLY, CDR2 FYNNEI. V was clipped by 2 bases and J by 4 bases; unmatched bases: 5. The CDR3 is 15 amino acids. In DNA form, the CDR3 reads TGTGCCAGCAGTGAAACAGGGGGCAGGGGAGAGACCCAGTACTTC. It yields the protein CASSETGGRGETQYF.

The table lists this clone with a count of one. The chain combines TRBV11-3 with TRBJ2-7, with no clear D. The germline gives CDR1 SGHNT, CDR2 YENEEA. CDR3 size: 18 residues. V lost 1 base, J lost 3 bases, and 22 bases lay in between. The DNA for the CDR3 is TGTGCCAGCAGCTTAGCGATTCCCCTAGGACGGAACCACTACGAGCAGTACTTC. Protein product: CASSLAIPLGRNHYEQYF.

The rearrangement links TRBV6-1 to TRBJ1-2; 10 bases are shared with TRBD1. Germline assignment: CDR1 MNHNS and CDR2 SASEGT. The CDR3 totals 16 residues. V trimming: 4 bases; J trimming: 5 bases; junction bases outside the gene matches: 10. CDR3 nucleotide sequence: TGTGCCAGCAGTGGAGACAGGGGGCCCTCAAGGTATGGCTACACCTTC. Residues: CASSGDRGPSRYGYTF.

The V gene is TRBV29-1, the J gene TRBJ2-5; D tentatively reads TRBD1 or TRBD2 (5 bases each). The CDR3 spans 17 residues. Germline CDR1 is SQVTM and CDR2 is ANQGSEA. The germline V and J ends were trimmed by 4 bases and 3 bases, with 24 bases remaining between them. This CDR3 reads CSVVLEMGVQWKETQYF. CDR3 nucleotides: TGCAGCGTTGTCCTCGAAATGGGGGTGCAATGGAAAGAGACCCAGTACTTC. The full variable domain, in which reference TRBV29-1 and TRBJ2-5 provide the parts outside the CDR3, is SAVISQKPSRDICQRGTSLTIQCQVDSQVTMMFWYRQQPGQSLTLIATANQGSEATYESGFVIDKFPISRPNLTFSTLTVSNMSPEDSSIYLCSVVLEMGVQWKETQYFGPGTRLLVL.

The V gene is TRBV7-8, the J gene TRBJ1-1, with D hard to call. V was clipped by 2 bases and J by 8 bases, with 9 bases between them. The CDR3 loop spans 12 amino acids. The V gene's germline CDR1 is SGHVS and CDR2 FQNEAQ. CDR3 nucleotides: TGTGCCAGCAGCTTAAATAACTTCGAAGCTTTCTTT. This codes for CASSLNNFEAFF.

The chain has TRBV5-1 and TRBJ2-1; TRBD1 agrees at 7 bases. CDR3 length: 14 amino acids. V shed 4 bases and J 8 bases; nucleotides not matched to a gene: 9. The V gene's germline CDR1 is SGHRS and CDR2 YFSETQ. CDR3 amino acids: CASSKQGQRDEQFF. CDR3 coding DNA: TGCGCCAGCAGCAAACAGGGACAGCGAGATGAGCAGTTCTTC.

The J gene is TRBJ2-1, the V gene TRBV25-1, with D possibly TRBD1 on 6 matching bases. The CDR3 has 16 residues. Germline assignment: CDR1 MGHDK and CDR2 SYGVNS. The V end lost 2 bases, the J end lost 3 bases, and 14 bases lay between the germline ends. The CDR3 coding sequence is TGTGCCAGCAGTGAAAGGGGAACAGGGTTCTACAATGAGCAGTTCTTC. Amino acids: CASSERGTGFYNEQFF.

This rearrangement joins TRBV18 to TRBJ1-3; tentative D call: TRBD1 (5 bases). This CDR3 spans 16 amino acids. Germline-derived CDR1 and CDR2 are KGHSH and LQKENI. The V end was cut by 3 bases, the J end by 4 bases, with 16 bases between. The CDR3 region has the DNA TGTGCCAGCTCACCGGATCGTACAGGTCGGGGAAACACCATATATTTT. It translates to CASSPDRTGRGNTIYF.